This T cell receptor beta chain was retrieved from a study of identical twins. The CDR3 totals 14 residues. Germline V gene data show CDR1 as SGHTA and CDR2 as FQGNSA. V was trimmed by 0 bases and J by 0 bases, leaving 5 bases between them. This clonotype came up a few times. MiXCR, run by TCRdb on the 5' RACE reads, gives a single entry per CDR3 protein. The sample yields around 960,000 distinct CDR3 sequences, more than 9% seen once. The sample was also reused in another study, on yellow fever vaccine responses in identical twins.

The receptor's source is a young woman in good health. The genes are TRBV7-2 and TRBJ1-1; no clear D gene. What was sequenced was PBMCs. The DNA for the CDR3 is TGTGCCAGCAGCTTAGCACTGGTGAACACTGAAGCTTTCTTT. Translation gives CASSLALVNTEAFF.